A single sample is the source of the 26 T cell receptor beta chains below, sequenced in a study of T cell clones after liver transplantation. The repertoire was sequenced with immunoSEQ multiplex PCR; TCRdb's copy has only in-frame clones and lacks some. Of fewer than 110,000 clones in the sample, 80% to 90% were seen once. The source material was CD4+ T cells from blood, sampled around 49 months after liver transplant. All receptors derive from a human patient who received a liver transplant. Some of these T cells may belong to the graft donor.

The J gene is TRBJ1-1, the V gene TRBV7-2; no clear D gene. The germline gives CDR1 SGHTA, CDR2 FQGNSA. The V and J ends lost 3 bases and 7 bases respectively, with 18 bases between them. The CDR3 is 15 amino acids. The CDR3 protein is CASSFSGVPRVEAFF. CDR3 nucleotide sequence: TGTGCCAGCAGCTTTAGTGGGGTCCCGAGAGTTGAAGCTTTCTTT.

This sequence joins TRBV10-1 and TRBJ2-4; D may be TRBD1 (7 bases). CDR3 length: 13 amino acids. Deletions cut 6 bases from V and 11 bases from J, with 17 bases between. Germline CDR1 reads WNHNN; CDR2 reads SYGVQD (reference sequence). CDR3 sequence (DNA): TGCGCCAGCAGCCCTGCAGGGGGAGGATTTCAGTACTTC. It is translated as CASSPAGGGFQYF.

The chain couples TRBV7-7 to TRBJ2-1; D is possibly TRBD2 (6 bases). The ends were cut back, 0 bases at V and 7 bases at J, with 10 bases in the middle. Per the germline V gene, CDR1 is SSHAT and CDR2 is FNYEAQ (reference sequence). The CDR3 runs 14 residues. Written as DNA, the CDR3 is TGTGCCAGCAGCTTAGCGATTAGCGGTAATGAGCAGTTCTTC. Protein product: CASSLAISGNEQFF.

This clone was observed a single time. The rearrangement links TRBV18 to TRBJ2-1; no reliable D call. The germline V and J ends were trimmed by 2 bases and 0 bases, with 8 bases remaining between them. This CDR3 is 15 amino acids long. Looked up from germline, CDR1 is KGHSH and CDR2 is LQKENI. CDR3 DNA: TGTGCCAGCTCACCAGCGAGGAGCTCCTACAATGAGCAGTTCTTC. Residues: CASSPARSSYNEQFF.

This rearrangement joins TRBV5-1 to TRBJ2-3, with D possibly being TRBD2 (5 bases). CDR3 length: 14 amino acids. Trimming removed 4 bases at V and 7 bases at J, with 16 bases between. The germline CDR1 and CDR2 sequences are SGHRS and YFSETQ. The DNA of the CDR3 is TGCGCCAGCAGCCCCGAAGCGGAACCAAATACGCAGTATTTT. Translation: CASSPEAEPNTQYF. Complete variable domain (other parts from reference TRBV5-1 and TRBJ2-3): KAGVTQTPRYLIKTRGQQVTLSCSPISGHRSVSWYQQTPGQGLQFLFEYFSETQRNKGNFPGRFSGRQFSNSRSEMNVSTLELGDSALYLCASSPEAEPNTQYFGPGTRLTVL.

This chain joins TRBV15 and TRBJ2-2; TRBD2 matches 10 bases. Germline trimming cut 0 bases from V and 0 bases from J; bases unmatched to any gene: 1. The germline gives CDR1 LNHNV, CDR2 YYDKDF (reference sequence). CDR3 length: 17 amino acids. CDR3 nucleotides: TGTGCCACCAGCAGAGACCTAGCGGGGGCGAACACCGGGGAGCTGTTTTTT. Its protein is CATSRDLAGANTGELFF.

J is TRBJ1-5 and V is TRBV2; 9 nucleotides agree with TRBD1. CDR3 length equals 15 residues. CDR1 and CDR2 (germline): SNHLY, FYNNEI. V was pared by 6 bases and J by 6 bases, with 9 bases of the junction left unmatched. CDR3 DNA: TGTGCCAGCAGATGGGGGACAGGGTCGGGTCAGCCCCAGCATTTT. Its protein product is CASRWGTGSGQPQHF.

The V gene is TRBV7-2, the J gene TRBJ1-3, with TRBD1 matching over 7 bases. Germline trimming cut 5 bases from V and 6 bases from J; bases unmatched to any gene: 10. The germline CDR1 and CDR2 sequences are SGHTA and FQGNSA. This CDR3 has 15 amino acids. The CDR3 spells CASSPRQGGSNTIYF. The CDR3 coding sequence is TGTGCCAGCAGCCCGAGACAGGGAGGATCAAACACCATATATTTT.

This clone was seen only a few times. The chain carries TRBV28 and TRBJ2-4; 7 positions match TRBD1. With V trimmed by 6 bases and J by 3 bases, 11 bases remained unmatched. Per the germline V gene, CDR1 is MDHEN and CDR2 is SYDVKM. The CDR3 spans 16 residues. The DNA of the CDR3 is TGTGCCAGCAGCCAACCCGGGACAGTAAGCAAAAACATTCAGTACTTC. As protein: CASSQPGTVSKNIQYF.

This chain uses TRBV7-2 with TRBJ1-4; perhaps TRBD1 as D (5 bases). The CDR3 runs 15 residues. The ends were cut back, 2 bases at V and 8 bases at J, with 15 bases in the middle. CDR1 is SGHTA, CDR2 FQGNSA, per germline. The CDR3 DNA reads as TGTGCCAGCAGCTTAACCGGGACGAAGAGAGAAAAACTGTTTTTT. Translation gives CASSLTGTKREKLFF.

The gene calls are TRBV5-4 and TRBJ2-1; TRBD2 matches at 8 bases. The CDR3 loop spans 15 amino acids. J was trimmed by 5 bases and V by 0 bases; bases with no gene match: 4. CDR1 SGHNT and CDR2 YYREEE come from the germline V gene (reference sequence). This chain's CDR3 is CASSLEVAGHNEQFF. The CDR3 bases are TGTGCCAGCAGCTTGGAAGTAGCGGGACACAATGAGCAGTTCTTC. The full variable domain, completed using reference TRBV5-4 and TRBJ2-1, is ETGVTQSPTHLIKTRGQQVTLRCSSQSGHNTVSWYQQALGQGPQFIFQYYREEENGRGNFPPRFSGLQFPNYSSELNVNALELDDSALYLCASSLEVAGHNEQFFGPGTRLTVL.

The V gene is TRBV30, the J gene TRBJ1-2; no firm D call. CDR3 length equals 12 residues. V was pared by 0 bases and J by 10 bases, with 12 bases between. Germline V gives CDR1 GTSNPN, CDR2 SVGIG (reference sequence). The CDR3 DNA reads TGTGCCTGGAGTGTTTTCTCTATTGACTACACCTTC. Translated: CAWSVFSIDYTF. The entire variable domain, with the rest obtained from reference TRBV30 and TRBJ1-2, is as follows: SQTIHQWPATLVQPVGSPLSLECTVEGTSNPNLYWYRQAAGRGLQLLFYSVGIGQISSEVPQNLSASRPQDRQFILSSKKLLLSDSGFYLCAWSVFSIDYTFGSGTRLTVV.

V and J are TRBV9 and TRBJ2-7; D possibly corresponds to TRBD2 (5 bases). V was trimmed by 4 bases and J by 5 bases, leaving 16 bases between them. The CDR3 totals 14 residues. Germline V CDR1 and CDR2: SGDLS, YYNGEE. CDR3 protein: CASSPLGVPNEQYF. CDR3 in DNA: TGTGCCAGCAGCCCACTGGGAGTGCCCAACGAGCAGTACTTC.

The V call is TRBV12-5, the J call TRBJ1-1; D gene uncertain. Germline assignment: CDR1 LGHNT and CDR2 FRNRAP. Deletions cut 0 bases from V and 5 bases from J, with 19 bases between. CDR3 length: 17 residues. Here the CDR3 reads CASGLVMMEGSGTEAFF. CDR3 nucleotide sequence: TGTGCTAGTGGTTTGGTAATGATGGAGGGAAGTGGAACTGAAGCTTTCTTT.

This clone was counted once. The CDR3 DNA reads as TGTGCCAGCAGCTTAGGGCTCACCACCGGGGAGCTGTTTTTT. It yields the protein CASSLGLTTGELFF. The chain employs TRBV7-9 and TRBJ2-2; D unresolved. CDR3 length: 14 amino acids. Germline V gene sequence: CDR1 SEHNR, CDR2 FQNEAQ (reference sequence). Between the trimmed V and J ends, which lost 1 base and 4 bases, there was a span of 7 bases.

This chain links TRBV18 with TRBJ2-5, with 11 bases aligning to TRBD2. The germline V gene has CDR1 KGHSH and CDR2 LQKENI. There are 15 residues in the CDR3. The trim removed 8 bases at V and 4 bases at J, leaving 9 bases unmatched. CDR3 DNA: TGTGCCAGCGCGCTACTAGCGGGGGATGTAGAGACCCAGTACTTC. Amino acids: CASALLAGDVETQYF.

In its sample, this clone was seen once. The chain joins TRBV7-8 to TRBJ2-3, with D hard to call. V was shortened by 5 bases and J by 7 bases, with 16 bases between the two germline ends. There are 14 residues in the CDR3. Germline values: CDR1 SGHVS, CDR2 FQNEAQ. The DNA of the CDR3 is TGTGCCAGCAGCCCGTACGGGCCCGCCAATACGCAGTATTTT. It codes for CASSPYGPANTQYF.

A single count supports this clone. The J gene is TRBJ1-6, the V gene TRBV2, with D possibly TRBD1 on 6 matching bases. Trimming took off 3 bases at V and 8 bases at J, with 14 bases between the two ends. From germline, CDR1 is SNHLY and CDR2 FYNNEI. The CDR3 has 15 residues. The CDR3 sequence: CASSEVGGPYSPLHF. DNA of the CDR3: TGTGCCAGCAGTGAGGTCGGGGGGCCTTATTCACCCCTCCACTTT.

The gene calls are TRBV21-1 and TRBJ2-1; TRBD2 is the table's D call and was not checked against the DNA. TRBV21-1 corresponds to a pseudogene. The CDR3 extends over 15 amino acids. Written as DNA, the CDR3 is TGTGCCAGCAGATGTATAACCGCAGGAGGTAATGAGCAGTTCTTC. Protein sequence: CASRCITAGGNEQFF.

This chain connects TRBV19 to TRBJ2-3; 7 nucleotides align to TRBD1. V was clipped by 7 bases and J by 1 base; unmatched bases: 14. The CDR3 consists of 17 residues. The germline CDR1 and CDR2 sequences are LNHDA and SQIVND (reference sequence). The CDR3 DNA reads TGTGCCAGTACTCTCACTGGTAGGGGGCATCGCACAGATACGCAGTATTTT. Amino acid sequence: CASTLTGRGHRTDTQYF. The full variable domain, rest sourced from reference TRBV19 and TRBJ2-3, is DGGITQSPKYLFRKEGQNVTLSCEQNLNHDAMYWYRQDPGQGLRLIYYSQIVNDFQKGDIAEGYSVSREKKESFPLTVTSAQKNPTAFYLCASTLTGRGHRTDTQYFGPGTRLTVL.

The chain couples TRBV7-9 to TRBJ1-2; the match to TRBD1 covers 8 bases. Germline CDR1 SEHNR, CDR2 FQNEAQ (reference sequence). V was pared by 2 bases and J by 7 bases, with 6 bases of the junction left unmatched. The CDR3 has 14 amino acids. CDR3 region: CASSLMQGAVGYTF. CDR3 DNA sequence: TGTGCCAGCAGCTTAATGCAGGGGGCGGTTGGCTACACCTTC. The variable domain in full, with the rest retrieved from reference TRBV7-9 and TRBJ1-2, is DTGVSQNPRHKITKRGQNVTFRCDPISEHNRLYWYRQTLGQGPEFLTYFQNEAQLEKSRLLSDRFSAERPKGSFSTLEIQRTEQGDSAMYLCASSLMQGAVGYTFGSGTRLTVV.

J is TRBJ1-1 and V is TRBV7-2; D unresolved. The V end was cut by 7 bases, the J end by 11 bases, with 17 bases between. CDR1 and CDR2 from the germline V gene are SGHTA and FQGNSA. CDR3 length: 12 amino acids. The CDR3 bases are TGTGCCAGCACCTCCTGGACTCTCGGGGCTTTCTTT. Amino acids: CASTSWTLGAFF.

The genes are TRBV9 and TRBJ2-1; 13 bases are shared with TRBD2. Per the germline V gene, CDR1 is SGDLS and CDR2 is YYNGEE. V dropped 0 bases and J dropped 7; count of bases not matched to a gene: 1. This CDR3 has 15 residues. In DNA form, the CDR3 reads TGTGCCAGCAGCGTAGGGACTAGCGGGGGTAATGAGCAGTTCTTC. It specifies CASSVGTSGGNEQFF.

The rearrangement joins TRBV7-2 to TRBJ2-2; a weak D match, TRBD1 (7 bases). V dropped 5 bases and J dropped 6 bases, with 13 bases sitting between them. The CDR3 sequence is 14 residues long. CDR1 and CDR2 from the germline V gene are SGHTA and FQGNSA. The CDR3, as DNA: TGTGCCAGCAGCCCCCGCAGGGGGGCCGGGGAGCTGTTTTTT. Protein: CASSPRRGAGELFF.

The J gene is TRBJ1-1, the V gene TRBV25-1; D gene uncertain. Germline loops: CDR1 MGHDK, CDR2 SYGVNS. Deletions cut 3 bases from V and 10 bases from J, with 15 bases between. The CDR3 has 13 amino acids. The CDR3 coding sequence is TGTGCCAGCAGTGACTGGGTTGCTGGGCTAGCTTTCTTT. Protein: CASSDWVAGLAFF. The full variable domain, rest sourced from reference TRBV25-1 and TRBJ1-1, is EADIYQTPRYLVIGTGKKITLECSQTMGHDKMYWYQQDPGMELHLIHYSYGVNSTEKGDLSSESTVSRIRTEHFPLTLESARPSHTSQYLCASSDWVAGLAFFGQGTRLTVV.

This chain joins TRBV25-1 and TRBJ2-4, with D possibly matching TRBD2 (6 bases). Germline V CDR1 and CDR2: MGHDK, SYGVNS. Trimming shortened V by 1 base and J by 7 bases, and 8 bases separated the two germline ends. This CDR3 has 13 residues. The CDR3 nucleotides read TGTGCCAGCAGTGAATGGGGGGAGAACATTCAGTACTTC. This encodes CASSEWGENIQYF.